The 13 T cell receptor beta chains below come from one sample, sequenced in a study of cytomegalovirus exposure and HLA in healthy donors. Vbeta (60) and Jbeta (13) primers were used in the PCR. The repertoire was sequenced with immunoSEQ multiplex PCR; TCRdb's copy has only in-frame clones and lacks some. The sample shows 130,000 or so clones, approximately 72% of them seen only once. Sequences were obtained from PBMCs. Every receptor here comes from a woman aged 60 to 75 in good health and CMV-seronegative.

The chain uses TRBV13 and TRBJ2-1, with D possibly matching TRBD2 (5 bases). There are 16 residues in the CDR3. Between the trimmed V and J ends, which lost 8 bases and 4 bases, there was a span of 21 bases. Germline V gene data show CDR1 as PRHDT and CDR2 as FYEKMQ (reference sequence). CDR3 sequence: CASGSGIDLPYNEQFF. DNA of the CDR3: TGTGCCAGCGGGTCGGGGATCGACCTTCCTTACAATGAGCAGTTCTTC.

This chain joins TRBV19 and TRBJ2-1; 13 positions match TRBD2. The trim removed 5 bases at V and 5 bases at J, leaving 18 bases unmatched. The length of the CDR3 is 20 residues. Per the germline V gene, CDR1 is LNHDA and CDR2 is SQIVND (reference sequence). CDR3 sequence (DNA): TGTGCCAGTAGTGCCGCAGGGGTCACTAGCGGGAGGGCGGGGGACAATGAGCAGTTCTTC. This codes for CASSAAGVTSGRAGDNEQFF.

The genes are TRBV4-1 and TRBJ2-1; TRBD2 agrees at 8 bases. The CDR3 has 17 residues. Germline V lookup: CDR1 MGHRA, CDR2 YSYEKL. With V trimmed by 0 bases and J by 7 bases, 11 bases remained unmatched. As DNA, the CDR3 is TGCGCCAGCAGCCAAGATTCATCCGGGGGGGGTGTTAATGAGCAGTTCTTC. It yields the protein CASSQDSSGGGVNEQFF.

V is TRBV12-2 and J is TRBJ2-2; TRBD1 is the table's D call and was not checked against the DNA. TRBV12-2 is deemed a pseudogene. The CDR3 runs to 22 residues. CDR3 amino acids: CASHPGQEPLRLLGGDTGELFF. CDR3 bases: TGTGCAAGTCACCCCGGACAGGAGCCACTCCGTCTCCTCGGGGGAGACACCGGGGAGCTGTTTTTT.

CDR3 in amino acids: CASSSPRQGTYEQYF. The CDR3, as DNA: TGTGCCAGCAGTTCCCCCCGACAGGGTACCTACGAGCAGTACTTC. The V call is TRBV6-5, the J call TRBJ2-7, with 7 bases lining up with TRBD1. CDR3 length equals 15 residues. CDR1 and CDR2 (germline): MNHEY, SVGAGI. The V segment lost 4 bases and the J segment 2 bases; nucleotides outside the gene matches: 8.

This chain connects TRBV7-8 to TRBJ1-4; 7 positions match TRBD1. This CDR3 is built from 14 residues. V shed 6 bases and J 7 bases; nucleotides not matched to a gene: 8. In germline, CDR1 is SGHVS, CDR2 FQNEAQ. CDR3 sequence reads: CASRGNRGGEKLFF. The CDR3 DNA follows: TGTGCCAGCAGGGGAAACAGGGGAGGTGAAAAACTGTTTTTT. Drawing the rest from reference TRBV7-8 and TRBJ1-4, the complete variable domain is GAGVSQSPRYKVAKRGQDVALRCDPISGHVSLFWYQQALGQGPEFLTYFQNEAQLDKSGLPSDRFFAERPEGSVSTLKIQRTQQEDSAVYLCASRGNRGGEKLFFGSGTQLSVL.

About this clone: The same CDR3 is also encoded by other DNA sequences in this sample. The rearrangement joins TRBV5-1 to TRBJ1-6; TRBD1 matches 7 bases. The CDR3 totals 15 residues. Losses at the gene ends were 0 bases for V and 7 bases for J; bases not matched to a gene: 4. CDR1 SGHRS and CDR2 YFSETQ come from the germline V gene. The CDR3 bases are TGCGCCAGCAGCTTGGGCGACAGGGCAAATTCACCCCTCCACTTT. This gives the protein CASSLGDRANSPLHF. Full variable domain (outside the CDR3, taken from reference TRBV5-1 and TRBJ1-6): KAGVTQTPRYLIKTRGQQVTLSCSPISGHRSVSWYQQTPGQGLQFLFEYFSETQRNKGNFPGRFSGRQFSNSRSEMNVSTLELGDSALYLCASSLGDRANSPLHFGNGTRLTVT.

This clone was detected a few times. The V gene is TRBV9, the J gene TRBJ1-3; D ambiguous. Germline CDR1 reads SGDLS; CDR2 reads YYNGEE. The V and J ends lost 0 bases and 0 bases respectively, with 7 bases between them. The CDR3 has 15 residues. This chain's CDR3 is CASSVGLSSGNTIYF. For the CDR3, the DNA is TGTGCCAGCAGCGTAGGTCTGAGCTCTGGAAACACCATATATTTT.

This clone was found a few times. This rearrangement joins TRBV6-1 to TRBJ1-1, with D uncertain. This CDR3 region has 15 residues. Germline-derived CDR1 and CDR2 are MNHNS and SASEGT. The V end lost 7 bases, the J end lost 1 base, and 16 bases lay between the germline ends. CDR3 in DNA: TGTGCCAGCACTCCTCAGGCCCCCCGGAACACTGAAGCTTTCTTT. Translated: CASTPQAPRNTEAFF.

The chain joins TRBV15 to TRBJ1-3; D is uncertain. The V gene's germline CDR1 is LNHNV and CDR2 YYDKDF (reference sequence). V was clipped by 0 bases and J by 0 bases, with 6 bases between them. The CDR3 covers 15 residues. As DNA, the CDR3 is TGTGCCACCAGCAGAGATCTCAGCTCTGGAAACACCATATATTTT. This codes for CATSRDLSSGNTIYF.

This CDR3 reads CASSLTSGGSYEQYF. CDR3 DNA sequence: TGCGCCAGCAGCTTGACTAGCGGGGGTTCCTACGAGCAGTACTTC. V usage is TRBV5-1 and J usage is TRBJ2-5, with 11 bases that match TRBD2. The DNA end favors TRBJ2-7, so the J call may be wrong. The CDR3 loop spans 15 amino acids. From germline, CDR1 is SGHRS and CDR2 YFSETQ.

The J gene is TRBJ2-5, the V gene TRBV7-2; the match to TRBD2 covers 7 bases. From germline, CDR1 is SGHTA and CDR2 FQGNSA. The J segment lost 5 bases and the V segment lost 5 bases, leaving 14 bases of the junction unmatched. The CDR3 runs to 16 residues. The CDR3 nucleotides read TGTGCCAGCAGCCCCCCGGGTCATGTAGCGGGCGAGACCCAGTACTTC. Translating gives CASSPPGHVAGETQYF.

The table lists this clone with a few counts. The chain couples TRBV6-5 to TRBJ1-2; 7 bases agree with TRBD1. The CDR3 covers 13 residues. V was pared by 4 bases and J by 2 bases, with 1 base of the junction left unmatched. Germline V lookup: CDR1 MNHEY, CDR2 SVGAGI. For the CDR3, the DNA is TGTGCCAGCAGTTGGGACAGAAACTATGGCTACACCTTC. This encodes CASSWDRNYGYTF.